The 12 T cell receptor beta chains below all came from one sample that was sequenced in a study of OX40 agonist ivuxolimab in advanced cancers. Measured with immunoSEQ multiplex PCR; TCRdb has only the in-frame clones, and not every one. The repertoire consists of 45,000 or so clones, with 85% to 90% occurring once and the leading ten covering about 1%. Sequenced material: CD4+ or CD8+ T cells sorted from blood, taken in a trial of the OX40 agonist ivuxolimab. These receptors all stem from an adult with an advanced solid tumor such as melanoma, head and neck, liver or kidney cancer.

This chain links TRBV5-1 with TRBJ2-5; 9 bases map to TRBD1. V trimming: 4 bases; J trimming: 5 bases; junction bases outside the gene matches: 3. The CDR3 is 13 amino acids. Germline values: CDR1 SGHRS, CDR2 YFSETQ. CDR3 sequence: CASSQQGAETQYF. CDR3 bases: TGCGCCAGCAGCCAACAGGGGGCTGAGACCCAGTACTTC.

This sequence joins TRBV4-1 and TRBJ2-3, with 10 positions matching TRBD1. This CDR3 comprises 16 residues. The ends lost 3 bases at V and 5 bases at J; junction bases unmatched: 8. CDR1 MGHRA and CDR2 YSYEKL come from the germline V gene. CDR3 sequence reads: CASSQGTGAGIDTQYF. CDR3 bases: TGCGCCAGCAGCCAGGGGACAGGGGCGGGGATAGATACGCAGTATTTT.

This chain uses TRBV7-2 with TRBJ2-2; D call uncertain. This CDR3 is built from 14 residues. Germline CDR1 reads SGHTA; CDR2 reads FQGNSA. Trimming took off 5 bases at V and 2 bases at J, with 9 bases between the two ends. The CDR3 is CASSVSLNTGELFF. The CDR3 DNA reads TGTGCCAGCAGCGTCAGCTTAAACACCGGGGAGCTGTTTTTT.

The chain joins TRBV7-9 to TRBJ2-7, with 7 bases identical to TRBD1. The V gene's germline CDR1 is SEHNR and CDR2 FQNEAQ (reference sequence). CDR3 size: 15 residues. The V segment lost 5 bases and the J segment 4 bases; nucleotides outside the gene matches: 11. CDR3 sequence (DNA): TGTGCCAGCAGCCGCCCCGACAGGGAAGTTTACGAGCAGTACTTC. This translates into CASSRPDREVYEQYF.

The chain carries TRBV18 and TRBJ2-7, with D maybe TRBD2 (6 bases). Trimming removed 9 bases at V and 4 bases at J, with 19 bases between. In germline, CDR1 is KGHSH, CDR2 LQKENI. CDR3 size: 14 residues. In DNA form, the CDR3 reads TGTGCCAGTTCCCGGGGGTCCCCACTTTACGAGCAGTACTTC. This gives the protein CASSRGSPLYEQYF.

V usage is TRBV16 and J usage is TRBJ2-2; no clear D. The length of the CDR3 is 14 residues. V dropped 0 bases and J dropped 2 bases, with 4 bases sitting between them. Germline V CDR1 and CDR2: KGHSY, FQNENV. In nucleotides, the CDR3 is TGTGCCAGCAGCCAATCGATCAACACCGGGGAGCTGTTTTTT. As protein: CASSQSINTGELFF. Based on the CDR3 plus reference TRBV16 and TRBJ2-2, the full variable domain is GEEVAQTPKHLVRGEGQKAKLYCAPIKGHSYVFWYQQVLKNEFKFLISFQNENVFDETGMPKERFSAKCLPNSPCSLEIQATKLEDSAVYFCASSQSINTGELFFGEGSRLTVL.

The chain combines TRBV5-6 with TRBJ2-1; no clear D gene. V was pared by 4 bases and J by 5 bases, with 19 bases between. This CDR3 region has 16 residues. Germline-derived CDR1 and CDR2 are SGHDT and YYEEEE. CDR3 amino acids: CASSPMDLSQNNEQFF. CDR3 DNA sequence: TGTGCCAGCAGCCCGATGGACCTTTCACAAAACAATGAGCAGTTCTTC.

This rearrangement joins TRBV9 to TRBJ2-3, with TRBD2 matching over 10 bases. The V gene's germline CDR1 is SGDLS and CDR2 YYNGEE. This CDR3 has 17 residues. V lost 0 bases and J lost 6; bases outside the gene matches: 10. In DNA form, the CDR3 reads TGTGCCAGCAGCGTAGGTCGAGCGGGAGGGGCTGGGGATACGCAGTATTTT. As protein: CASSVGRAGGAGDTQYF.

The gene calls are TRBV9 and TRBJ2-7; the D gene is possibly TRBD2 (5 bases). Per the germline V gene, CDR1 is SGDLS and CDR2 is YYNGEE. V gave up 0 bases and J gave up 6 bases, with 10 bases separating them. The CDR3 is 13 residues long. CDR3 coding DNA: TGTGCCAGCAGCGTAGCGGAGCGGCTCGAGCAGTACTTC. It is translated as CASSVAERLEQYF.

This CDR3 is CASSIAGTTTEAFF. In nucleotides, the CDR3 is TGTGCCAGTAGTATAGCCGGGACAACGACTGAAGCTTTCTTT. The rearrangement uses TRBV19 and TRBJ1-1; D may be TRBD1 (6 bases). The CDR3 loop spans 14 amino acids. The V end lost 1 base, the J end lost 5 bases, and 11 bases lay between the germline ends. CDR1 is LNHDA and CDR2 is SQIVND in the germline V gene (reference sequence). The complete variable domain, with remaining parts taken from reference TRBV19 and TRBJ1-1, reads DGGITQSPKYLFRKEGQNVTLSCEQNLNHDAMYWYRQDPGQGLRLIYYSQIVNDFQKGDIAEGYSVSREKKESFPLTVTSAQKNPTAFYLCASSIAGTTTEAFFGQGTRLTVV.

CDR3 DNA sequence: TGTGCCACCAGCAGGGACGGGACTTCGGGCAATGAGCAGTTCTTC. This sequence encodes CATSRDGTSGNEQFF. The chain couples TRBV15 to TRBJ2-1; possible D gene TRBD2, 6 bases. Trimming shortened V by 3 bases and J by 6 bases, and 15 bases separated the two germline ends. The germline gives CDR1 LNHNV, CDR2 YYDKDF (reference sequence). The CDR3 length is 15 residues.

The genes are TRBV19 and TRBJ1-2; D is perhaps TRBD1 (5 bases). The V and J ends lost 0 bases and 7 bases respectively, with 15 bases between them. The germline CDR1 and CDR2 sequences are LNHDA and SQIVND (reference sequence). The CDR3 sequence is 15 residues long. The CDR3 protein is CASSIDEQWGFGYTF. CDR3 nucleotide sequence: TGTGCCAGTAGTATAGACGAACAGTGGGGGTTTGGCTACACCTTC.